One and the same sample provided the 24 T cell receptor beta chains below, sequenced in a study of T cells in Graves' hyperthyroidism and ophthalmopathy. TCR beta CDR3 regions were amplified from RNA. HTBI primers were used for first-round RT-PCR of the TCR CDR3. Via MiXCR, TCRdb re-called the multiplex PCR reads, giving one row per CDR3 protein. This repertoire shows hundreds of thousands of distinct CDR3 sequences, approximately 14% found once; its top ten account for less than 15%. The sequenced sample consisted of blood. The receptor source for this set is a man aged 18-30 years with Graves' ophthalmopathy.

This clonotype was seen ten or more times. CDR3 in DNA: TGTGCCAGCAGAGAACTACAGGGGGCAGCGGGTGAAGCTTTCTTT. Encoded protein: CASRELQGAAGEAFF. The V call is TRBV28, the J call TRBJ1-1; TRBD1 aligns across 9 bases. J was trimmed by 7 bases and V by 6 bases; bases with no gene match: 12. CDR1 is MDHEN and CDR2 is SYDVKM in the germline V gene. CDR3 length: 15 amino acids.

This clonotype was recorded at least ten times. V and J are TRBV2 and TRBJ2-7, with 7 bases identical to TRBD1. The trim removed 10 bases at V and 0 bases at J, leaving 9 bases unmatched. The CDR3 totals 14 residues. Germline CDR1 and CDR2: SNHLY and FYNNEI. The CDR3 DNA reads TGTGCCACCACTCCGGGACAGAGCTCCTACGAGCAGTACTTC. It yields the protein CATTPGQSSYEQYF.

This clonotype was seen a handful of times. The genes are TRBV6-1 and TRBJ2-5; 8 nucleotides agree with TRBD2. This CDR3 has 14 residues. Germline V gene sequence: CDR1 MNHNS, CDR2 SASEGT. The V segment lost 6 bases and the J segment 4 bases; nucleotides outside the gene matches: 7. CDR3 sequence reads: CASSPQAGAETQYF. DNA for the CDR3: TGTGCCAGCAGCCCCCAAGCGGGAGCAGAGACCCAGTACTTC.

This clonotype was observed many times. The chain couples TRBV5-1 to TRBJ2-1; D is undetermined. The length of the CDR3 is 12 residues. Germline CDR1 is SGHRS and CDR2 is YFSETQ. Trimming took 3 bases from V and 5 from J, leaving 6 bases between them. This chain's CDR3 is CASSYTDNEQFF. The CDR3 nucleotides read TGCGCCAGCAGCTACACGGACAATGAGCAGTTCTTC.

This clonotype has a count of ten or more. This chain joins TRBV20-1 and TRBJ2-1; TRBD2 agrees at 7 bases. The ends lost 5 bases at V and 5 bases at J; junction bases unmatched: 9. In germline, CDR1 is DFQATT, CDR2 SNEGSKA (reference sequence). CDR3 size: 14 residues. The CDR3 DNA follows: TGCAGTGCTTTTAGCGGGCTCGGGAACAATGAGCAGTTCTTC. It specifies CSAFSGLGNNEQFF.

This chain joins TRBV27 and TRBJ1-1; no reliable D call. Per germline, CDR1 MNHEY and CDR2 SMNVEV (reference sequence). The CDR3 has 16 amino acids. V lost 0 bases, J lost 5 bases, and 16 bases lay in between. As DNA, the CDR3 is TGTGCCAGCAGTTTATCGGAACTTAAGGGCGGGACTGAAGCTTTCTTT. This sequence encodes CASSLSELKGGTEAFF.

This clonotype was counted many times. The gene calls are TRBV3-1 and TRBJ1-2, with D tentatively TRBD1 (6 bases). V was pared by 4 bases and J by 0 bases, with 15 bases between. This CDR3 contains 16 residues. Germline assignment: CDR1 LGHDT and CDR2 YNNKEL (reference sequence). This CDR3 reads CASSPTPGHPNYGYTF. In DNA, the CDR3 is TGTGCCAGCAGCCCAACTCCGGGACACCCTAACTATGGCTACACCTTC.

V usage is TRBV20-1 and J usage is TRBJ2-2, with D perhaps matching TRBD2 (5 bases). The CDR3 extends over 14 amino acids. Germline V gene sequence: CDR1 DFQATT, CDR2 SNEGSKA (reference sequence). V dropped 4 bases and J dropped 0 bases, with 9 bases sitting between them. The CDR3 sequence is CSATPTTNTGELFF. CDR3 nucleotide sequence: TGCAGTGCTACCCCGACTACGAACACCGGGGAGCTGTTTTTT.

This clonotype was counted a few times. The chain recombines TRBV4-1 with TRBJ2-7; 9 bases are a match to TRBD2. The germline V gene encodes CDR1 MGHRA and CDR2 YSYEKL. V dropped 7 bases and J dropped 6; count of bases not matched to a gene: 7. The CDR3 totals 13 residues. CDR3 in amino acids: CASNAGGGLEQYF. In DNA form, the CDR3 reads TGCGCCAGCAATGCGGGAGGGGGTCTCGAGCAGTACTTC.

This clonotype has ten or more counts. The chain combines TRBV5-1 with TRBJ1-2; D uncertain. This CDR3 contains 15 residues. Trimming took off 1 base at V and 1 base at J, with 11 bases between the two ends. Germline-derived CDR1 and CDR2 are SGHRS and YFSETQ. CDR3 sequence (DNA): TGCGCCAGCAGCTTGAATCCTCGGCTTAACTATGGCTACACCTTC. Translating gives CASSLNPRLNYGYTF. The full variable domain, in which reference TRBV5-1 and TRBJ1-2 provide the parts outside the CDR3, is KAGVTQTPRYLIKTRGQQVTLSCSPISGHRSVSWYQQTPGQGLQFLFEYFSETQRNKGNFPGRFSGRQFSNSRSEMNVSTLELGDSALYLCASSLNPRLNYGYTFGSGTRLTVV.

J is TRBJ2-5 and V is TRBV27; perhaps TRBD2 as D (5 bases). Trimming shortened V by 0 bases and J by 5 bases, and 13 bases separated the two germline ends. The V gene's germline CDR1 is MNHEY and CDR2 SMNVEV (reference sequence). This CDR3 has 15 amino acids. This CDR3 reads CASSLSSRRVETQYF. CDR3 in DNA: TGTGCCAGCAGTTTATCGAGCCGGCGGGTGGAGACCCAGTACTTC.

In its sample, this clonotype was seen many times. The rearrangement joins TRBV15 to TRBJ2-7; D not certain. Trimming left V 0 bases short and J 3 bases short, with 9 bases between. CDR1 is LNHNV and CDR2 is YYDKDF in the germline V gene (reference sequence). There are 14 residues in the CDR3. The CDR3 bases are TGTGCCACCAGCAGAGATAAGCCAAACTACGAGCAGTACTTC. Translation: CATSRDKPNYEQYF.

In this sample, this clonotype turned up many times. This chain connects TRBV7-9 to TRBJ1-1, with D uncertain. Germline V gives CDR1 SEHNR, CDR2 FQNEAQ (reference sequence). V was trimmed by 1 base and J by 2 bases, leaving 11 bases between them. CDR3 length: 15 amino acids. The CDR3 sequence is CASSLDVSPNTEAFF. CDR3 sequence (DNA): TGTGCCAGCAGCTTAGATGTCAGCCCCAACACTGAAGCTTTCTTT.

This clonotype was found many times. In nucleotides, the CDR3 is TGTGCCAGCAGTTACTCGCCGTCGCTCCACAATGAGCAGTTCTTC. Protein product: CASSYSPSLHNEQFF. V gene TRBV6-6 combines with J gene TRBJ2-1, with D uncertain. This CDR3 spans 15 amino acids. Trimming left V 0 bases short and J 5 bases short, with 11 bases between. Germline V gene sequence: CDR1 MNHNY, CDR2 SVGAGI (reference sequence).

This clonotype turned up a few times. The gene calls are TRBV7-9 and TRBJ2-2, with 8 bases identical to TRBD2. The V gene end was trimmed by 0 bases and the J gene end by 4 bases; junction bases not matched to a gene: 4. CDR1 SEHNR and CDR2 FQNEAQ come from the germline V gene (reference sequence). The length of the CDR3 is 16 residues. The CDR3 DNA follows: TGTGCCAGCAGCTTAGCCGCCGCGGGGGGCACCGGGGAGCTGTTTTTT. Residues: CASSLAAAGGTGELFF.

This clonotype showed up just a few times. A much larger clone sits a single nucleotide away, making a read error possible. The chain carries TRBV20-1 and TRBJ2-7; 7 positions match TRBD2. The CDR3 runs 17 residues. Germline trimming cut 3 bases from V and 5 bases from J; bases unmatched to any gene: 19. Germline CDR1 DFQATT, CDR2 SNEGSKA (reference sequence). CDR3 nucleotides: TGCAGTGCTAGTTTCCCCGCCGGACTAGTGGGAGGGGACGAGCAGTACTTC. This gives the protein CSASFPAGLVGGDEQYF.

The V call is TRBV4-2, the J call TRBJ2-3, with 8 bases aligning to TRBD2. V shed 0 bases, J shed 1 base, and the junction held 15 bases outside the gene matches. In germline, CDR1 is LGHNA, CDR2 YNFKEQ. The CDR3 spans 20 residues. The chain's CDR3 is CASSQEAGELRESGTDTQYF. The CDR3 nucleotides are TGTGCCAGCAGCCAAGAAGCGGGGGAGCTCCGGGAGTCAGGCACAGATACGCAGTATTTT.

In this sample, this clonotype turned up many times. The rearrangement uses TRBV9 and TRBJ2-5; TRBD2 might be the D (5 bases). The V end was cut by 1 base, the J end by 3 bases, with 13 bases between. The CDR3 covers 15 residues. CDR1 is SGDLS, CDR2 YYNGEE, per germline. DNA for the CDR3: TGTGCCAGCAGCGTAAAAGGGAGAGGAGAAGAGACCCAGTACTTC. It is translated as CASSVKGRGEETQYF.

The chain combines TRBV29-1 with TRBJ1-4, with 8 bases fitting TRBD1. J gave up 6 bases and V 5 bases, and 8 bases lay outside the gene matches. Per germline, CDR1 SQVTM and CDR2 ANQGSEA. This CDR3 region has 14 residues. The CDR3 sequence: CSVQSGTGHEKLFF. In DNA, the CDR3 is TGCAGCGTTCAGTCCGGGACAGGCCATGAAAAACTGTTTTTT.

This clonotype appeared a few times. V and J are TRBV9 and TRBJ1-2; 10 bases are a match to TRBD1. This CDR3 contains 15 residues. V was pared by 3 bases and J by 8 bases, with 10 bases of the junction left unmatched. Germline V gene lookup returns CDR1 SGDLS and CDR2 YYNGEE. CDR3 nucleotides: TGTGCCAGCAGCGCTGGGACAGGGGAGGTGGTAGGCTACACCTTC. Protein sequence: CASSAGTGEVVGYTF.

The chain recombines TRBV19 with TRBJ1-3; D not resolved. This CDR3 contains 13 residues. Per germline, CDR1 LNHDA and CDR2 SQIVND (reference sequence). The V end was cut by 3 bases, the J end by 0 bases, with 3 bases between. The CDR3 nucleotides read TGTGCCAGTAGTATTGTCTCTGGAAACACCATATATTTT. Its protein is CASSIVSGNTIYF.

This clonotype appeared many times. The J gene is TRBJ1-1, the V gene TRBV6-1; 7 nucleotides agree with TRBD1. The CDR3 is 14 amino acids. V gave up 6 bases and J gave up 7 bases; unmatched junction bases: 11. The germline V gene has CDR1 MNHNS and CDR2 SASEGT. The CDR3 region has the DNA TGTGCCAGCAGGACGACAGGGCTCCTTATTGAAGCTTTCTTT. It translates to CASRTTGLLIEAFF.

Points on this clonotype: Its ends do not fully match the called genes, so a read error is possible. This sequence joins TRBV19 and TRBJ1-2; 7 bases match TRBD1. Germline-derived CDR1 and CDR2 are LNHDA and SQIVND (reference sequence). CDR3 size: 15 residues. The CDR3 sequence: CASSPDRALYLGVAF. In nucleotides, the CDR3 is TGTGCCAGTAGTCCCGACAGGGCCCTTTACCTTGGGGTCGCCTTC.

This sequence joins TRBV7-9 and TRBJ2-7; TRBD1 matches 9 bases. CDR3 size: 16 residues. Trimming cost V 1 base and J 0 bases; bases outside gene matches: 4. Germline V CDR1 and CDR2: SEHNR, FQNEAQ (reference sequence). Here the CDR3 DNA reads TGTGCCAGCAGCTTAGTCCGGGACAGGGCCTCCTACGAGCAGTACTTC. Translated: CASSLVRDRASYEQYF.